This TCR beta chain was captured in a study of blood T cells in healthy people across ages. Then a second PCR, running roughly 7 to 12 cycles, was carried out with a sample-barcoded 5' primer and a J-beta primer mix. A 12-random-nucleotide template-switch adaptor tagged each cDNA molecule. TCRdb reprocessed the 5' RACE reads with MiXCR, giving one entry per CDR3 protein. The table lists some 1,500,000 distinct CDR3 sequences, 40% to 45% of them singletons. The CDR3 runs 14 residues. V was pared by 4 bases and J by 0 bases, with 11 bases between. Looked up from germline, CDR1 is SGHRS and CDR2 is YFSETQ.

Source material: blood. The receptor was isolated from a young woman in good health. This chain connects TRBV5-1 to TRBJ2-7; a weak D match, TRBD1 (5 bases). As DNA, the CDR3 is TGCGCCAGCAGCGTACAGGTGAGCTCCTACGAGCAGTACTTC. Translating gives CASSVQVSSYEQYF.